This TCR beta chain originates from a study of blood T cell repertoires in COVID-19. The wider study: The United States, Italy and Spain were the sources of the acute and convalescent COVID-19 samples.

CDR1 and CDR2 from the germline V gene are SGHDT and YYEEEE. Deletions cut 3 bases from V and 0 bases from J, with 7 bases between. The CDR3 spans 15 residues. Measured with immunoSEQ multiplex PCR; TCRdb has only the in-frame clones, and not every one. The table shows around 160,000 clones, with more than 70% occurring only once. Specimen: peripheral blood. V and J are TRBV5-6 and TRBJ1-6; no definite D call. The sequence was obtained from a man in his 60s with active or convalescent COVID-19. The CDR3 region is CASSYVSSYNSPLHF. CDR3 DNA sequence: TGTGCCAGCAGCTACGTCAGCTCCTATAATTCACCCCTCCACTTT. Full variable domain (remainder filled in from reference TRBV5-6 and TRBJ1-6): DAGVTQSPTHLIKTRGQQVTLRCSPKSGHDTVSWYQQALGQGPQFIFQYYEEEERQRGNFPDRFSGHQFPNYSSELNVNALLLGDSALYLCASSYVSSYNSPLHFGNGTRLTVT.